This T cell receptor beta chain was sequenced during a study of blood T cell repertoires in COVID-19. Study-wide background: Italy, Spain and the United States were the sources of the convalescent and acute COVID-19 samples. The analysed material was cDNA or gDNA that came from T cells, B-cell-depleted T cells, or PBMCs.

Seattle patient enrollment occurred during active infection, with longitudinal follow-up thereafter. Original methodology: Amplification with reference gene primers provided the estimates of nucleated cell counts. The assay was immunoSEQ multiplex PCR, and TCRdb's table has in-frame clones only and misses some. Clone size and V and J calls were adopted from that table, with D and trimming inferred from the DNA. Of approximately 200,000 clones listed, about 84% are singletons. The sample holds one count of this clone. The sample was peripheral blood. The clonotype was recovered from a woman at least 80 years old with COVID-19, enrolled during active disease.

In nucleotides, the CDR3 is TGTGCCAGCGGCCCGGGGGGGGTCAATGAGCAGTTCTTC. Protein: CASGPGGVNEQFF. The chain couples TRBV6-6 to TRBJ2-1; 8 bases fit TRBD2. Germline assignment: CDR1 MNHNY and CDR2 SVGAGI (reference sequence). The CDR3 runs 13 residues. V shed 8 bases, J shed 6 bases, and the junction held 6 bases outside the gene matches.